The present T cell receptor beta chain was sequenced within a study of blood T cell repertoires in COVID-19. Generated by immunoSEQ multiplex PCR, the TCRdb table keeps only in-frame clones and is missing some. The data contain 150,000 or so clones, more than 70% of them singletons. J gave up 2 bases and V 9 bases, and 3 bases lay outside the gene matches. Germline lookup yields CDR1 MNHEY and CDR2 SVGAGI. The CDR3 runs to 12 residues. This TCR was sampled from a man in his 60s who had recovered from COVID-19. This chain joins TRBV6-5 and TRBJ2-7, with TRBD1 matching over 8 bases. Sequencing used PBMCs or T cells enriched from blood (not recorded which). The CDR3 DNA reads TGTGCCAGTCAGACAGGGGCCTACGAGCAGTACTTC. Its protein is CASQTGAYEQYF.